A selection of T cell receptor beta chains follows, all from one sample in a study of blood T cell repertoires in COVID-19. Using immunoSEQ multiplex PCR, the repertoire was profiled, and TCRdb retains in-frame clones only, with some absent. The sample lists about 190,000 clones, around 80% occurring once. Specimen: peripheral blood. These receptors were collected from a woman in her forties or fifties with acute or convalescent COVID-19. Each CDR3 is given with its conserved first and last residue. Each record gives: clone size, D gene, V gene, J gene, CDR3 protein, CDR3 DNA. The D gene is left open where the match is weak. Not every row has a clone size; where given, it reads once, few, many or a size class.

.	.	TRBV11-2	TRBJ2-6	CASSPRTETISGANVLTF	TGTGCCAGCAGCCCTCGGACAGAAACCATCTCTGGGGCCAACGTCCTGACTTTC
once	.	TRBV12-5	TRBJ2-7	CASGLGGQAGEQYF	TGTGCTAGTGGTTTGGGAGGGCAGGCGGGCGAGCAGTACTTC
.	TRBD1	TRBV29-1	TRBJ2-7	CSGQGNYEQYF	TGCAGCGGACAGGGTAACTACGAGCAGTACTTC
once	TRBD1	TRBV14	TRBJ1-1	CASSPDRERTEAFF	TGTGCCAGCAGCCCGGACAGGGAAAGGACTGAAGCTTTCTTT
few	.	TRBV14	TRBJ1-2	CASSQDLGGNGYTF	TGTGCCAGCAGCCAAGATCTAGGAGGAAATGGCTACACCTTC
.	TRBD1	TRBV28	TRBJ1-5	CASSSSDRASNQPQHF	TGTGCCAGCAGTTCCTCCGACAGGGCGAGCAATCAGCCCCAGCATTTT
.	TRBD1	TRBV6-5	TRBJ1-5	CASSPGQGNQPQHF	TGTGCCAGCTCTCCGGGACAGGGCAATCAGCCCCAGCATTTT
.	TRBD2	TRBV7-6	TRBJ2-1	CASSLTSGRSGSYNEQFF	TGTGCCAGCAGCTTAACCAGCGGGAGGTCCGGCTCCTACAATGAGCAGTTCTTC
.	TRBD1	TRBV2	TRBJ2-7	CASSGTGQGAYEQYF	TGTGCCAGCAGTGGAACTGGACAGGGGGCCTACGAGCAGTACTTC
.	.	TRBV7-2	TRBJ1-3	CASRGGISGNTIYF	TGTGCCAGCCGGGGGGGGATCTCTGGAAACACCATATATTTT
.	TRBD2	TRBV7-6	TRBJ2-7	CASSQGLADTYEQYF	TGTGCCAGCAGCCAGGGACTAGCGGACACCTACGAGCAGTACTTC
.	TRBD1	TRBV24-1	TRBJ2-5	CATSDVGTGAGETQYF	TGTGCCACCAGTGATGTGGGGACAGGGGCGGGGGAGACCCAGTACTTC
.	TRBD2	TRBV19	TRBJ2-2	CASRSEDWSGTSATGELFF	TGTGCCAGTAGATCCGAGGACTGGTCCGGGACTAGCGCAACCGGGGAGCTGTTTTTT
.	TRBD1	TRBV5-6	TRBJ1-2	CASSLSGQGAYGYTF	TGTGCCAGCAGCTTATCGGGACAGGGCGCCTATGGCTACACCTTC
once	TRBD2	TRBV5-1	TRBJ2-3	CASSLAVIGLAGGGDTQYF	TGCGCCAGCAGCTTGGCGGTCATCGGACTAGCGGGGGGCGGAGATACGCAGTATTTT
once	.	TRBV30	TRBJ2-2	CAWRGAGHPNTGELFF	TGTGCCTGGAGGGGGGCGGGCCATCCGAACACCGGGGAGCTGTTTTTT
.	.	TRBV5-6	TRBJ2-1	CASSLGIGVQFF	TGTGCCAGCAGCTTGGGAATAGGGGTGCAGTTCTTC
.	TRBD1	TRBV4-2	TRBJ2-7	CASSQDVTGVRNEQYF	TGTGCCAGCAGCCAAGACGTAACAGGGGTACGGAACGAGCAGTACTTC
few	.	TRBV5-4	TRBJ2-7	CASSLDGSYEQYF	TGTGCCAGCAGCTTGGACGGCTCCTACGAGCAGTACTTC
.	TRBD2	TRBV7-7	TRBJ2-2	CASSPGTSGRGQGELFF	TGTGCCAGCAGCCCTGGGACTAGCGGGAGGGGTCAAGGGGAGCTGTTTTTT
.	.	TRBV5-6	TRBJ1-3	CASSANQNTIYF	TGTGCCAGCAGCGCGAACCAAAACACCATATATTTT
.	.	TRBV28	TRBJ1-5	CASSLYYQGQGLQHF	TGTGCCAGCAGCCTCTATTACCAGGGACAAGGTCTCCAGCATTTT
.	TRBD2	TRBV4-3	TRBJ2-2	CASSQVFKREVTGELFF	TGCGCCAGCAGCCAAGTCTTTAAGCGGGAGGTTACCGGGGAGCTGTTTTTT
.	TRBD1	TRBV6-5	TRBJ1-5	CASKGQGALNQPQHF	TGTGCCAGCAAGGGACAGGGGGCGTTGAATCAGCCCCAGCATTTT
.	.	TRBV18	TRBJ1-1	CASSLGLMNTEAFF	TGTGCCAGCTCCCTTGGACTGATGAACACTGAAGCTTTCTTT
few	.	TRBV6-5	TRBJ1-2	CASTQDLNYGYTF	TGTGCCAGCACACAGGACCTGAACTATGGCTACACCTTC
.	.	TRBV6-5	TRBJ2-2	CASSRTAGELFF	TGTGCCAGCAGTCGGACAGCCGGGGAGCTGTTTTTT
.	TRBD1	TRBV6-2/TRBV6-3	TRBJ1-5	CASSVTGVHQPQHF	TGTGCCAGCAGTGTCACAGGGGTGCATCAGCCCCAGCATTTT
.	TRBD1	TRBV30	TRBJ1-5	CAWRGTGGINQPQHF	TGTGCCTGGAGAGGGACAGGGGGGATCAATCAGCCCCAGCATTTT
.	.	TRBV18	TRBJ2-7	CASSPPAGSSYEQYF	TGTGCCAGCTCACCACCGGCAGGTTCCTCCTACGAGCAGTACTTC
.	.	TRBV7-2	TRBJ1-2	CASSLAMGGVGYTF	TGTGCCAGCAGCTTAGCGATGGGCGGGGTTGGCTACACCTTC
once	TRBD1	TRBV5-1	TRBJ1-6	CASRTGTGGGPPLHF	TGCGCCAGCAGAACGGGGACAGGGGGTGGTCCACCCCTCCACTTT
.	.	TRBV19	TRBJ1-1	CASSPRGDTEAFF	TGTGCCAGTAGTCCTCGGGGGGACACTGAAGCTTTCTTT
.	.	TRBV5-1	TRBJ2-7	CASSPPTDRGGLEQYF	TGCGCCAGCAGCCCACCTACCGACAGGGGAGGGCTCGAGCAGTACTTC
.	.	TRBV12-3/TRBV12-4	TRBJ2-5	CASSFSTRGTQYF	TGTGCCAGCAGTTTTTCGACGCGGGGGACCCAGTACTTC
many	.	TRBV20-1	TRBJ1-1	CSASMGSPMNTEAFF	TGCAGTGCTAGTATGGGCAGTCCCATGAACACTGAAGCTTTCTTT
.	TRBD2	TRBV5-4	TRBJ2-1	CASSLAGVLYNEQFF	TGTGCCAGCAGCCTAGCGGGGGTCCTCTACAATGAGCAGTTCTTC
few	.	TRBV24-1	TRBJ1-5	CATGASRAAGGQPQHF	TGTGCCACCGGAGCGAGTCGGGCAGCTGGAGGTCAGCCCCAGCATTTT
.	.	TRBV16	TRBJ1-1	CASSQSLSDTEAFF	TGTGCCAGCAGCCAATCCCTGTCAGACACTGAAGCTTTCTTT
.	.	TRBV30	TRBJ1-1	CAWSVAEAFF	TGTGCCTGGAGTGTCGCTGAAGCTTTCTTT
.	.	TRBV5-1	TRBJ1-2	CASSRPGAGPGAGYTF	TGCGCCAGCAGCCGCCCCGGGGCGGGGCCCGGCGCTGGCTACACCTTC
.	.	TRBV7-2	TRBJ2-7	CASSPTGNYEQYF	TGTGCCAGCAGCCCCACGGGGAACTACGAGCAGTACTTC
.	.	TRBV30	TRBJ1-4	CAWSTEGEGEKLFF	TGTGCCTGGAGTACTGAGGGGGAAGGAGAAAAACTGTTTTTT
.	TRBD1	TRBV27	TRBJ1-5	CASRTQGGVNQPQHF	TGTGCCAGCAGGACACAGGGGGGGGTCAATCAGCCCCAGCATTTT
.	.	TRBV5-4	TRBJ1-1	CASSLDRMNTEAFF	TGTGCCAGCAGCTTGGACAGGATGAACACTGAAGCTTTCTTT
.	TRBD1	TRBV6-5	TRBJ1-2	CASRPRGPGYGYTF	TGTGCCAGCAGGCCAAGGGGGCCTGGCTATGGCTACACCTTC
.	TRBD2	TRBV10-1	TRBJ2-7	CASSASGRAHEQYF	TGCGCCAGCAGTGCTAGCGGGAGGGCCCACGAGCAGTACTTC
.	.	TRBV7-2	TRBJ2-3	CASSFPGLRAYTQYF	TGTGCCAGCAGCTTCCCGGGACTGCGAGCTTATACGCAGTATTTT
once	TRBD2	TRBV4-1	TRBJ2-3	CASSQSPASGVDTQYF	TGCGCCAGCAGCCAGTCTCCTGCTAGCGGGGTGGATACGCAGTATTTT
.	TRBD2	TRBV10-1	TRBJ2-1	CASSERVGRDQFF	TGCGCCAGCAGTGAAAGGGTAGGGAGGGATCAGTTCTTC
.	.	TRBV12-3/TRBV12-4	TRBJ1-2	CASSRELHTF	TGTGCCAGCAGTCGGGAGCTACACACCTTC
.	TRBD1	TRBV7-9	TRBJ2-5	CASSLGQGVRETQYF	TGTGCCAGCAGCTTAGGACAGGGAGTTCGAGAGACCCAGTACTTC
.	TRBD1	TRBV28	TRBJ2-2	CASSRQGVGELFF	TGTGCCAGCAGTCGTCAGGGGGTTGGGGAGCTGTTTTTT
.	.	TRBV4-3	TRBJ2-6	CASSQGVIVAGDYSGANVLTF	TGCGCCAGCAGCCAAGGGGTAATCGTAGCAGGGGATTACTCTGGGGCCAACGTCCTGACTTTC
.	TRBD1	TRBV7-2	TRBJ1-2	CASSSRQGRYDGYTF	TGTGCCAGCAGCTCCCGACAGGGAAGATATGATGGCTACACCTTC